These 27 T cell receptor beta chains came from one sample sequenced in a study of T cell responses to AZD1222 COVID-19 vaccine. The protocol was immunoSEQ multiplex PCR, while the TCRdb copy is restricted to in-frame clones and leaves out a portion. The sample holds 150,000 to 200,000 clones, 92% seen once. The input for sequencing was peripheral blood, taken 28 days after the second AZD1222 dose. The receptors here all came from an adult who received the AZD1222 COVID-19 vaccine.

The chain joins TRBV13 to TRBJ1-1; 7 bases agree with TRBD1. From germline, CDR1 is PRHDT and CDR2 FYEKMQ (reference sequence). J was trimmed by 4 bases and V by 5 bases; bases with no gene match: 4. The CDR3 is 13 residues long. The CDR3 here is CASSAGGGTEAFF. The CDR3 DNA reads as TGTGCCAGCAGCGCAGGGGGTGGCACTGAAGCTTTCTTT.

The J gene is TRBJ1-1, the V gene TRBV9; D is perhaps TRBD1 (6 bases). The CDR3 extends over 15 amino acids. V was trimmed by 2 bases and J by 2 bases, leaving 13 bases between them. The germline V gene encodes CDR1 SGDLS and CDR2 YYNGEE. The CDR3 DNA reads TGTGCCAGCAGCGTTTTCGGGGGGCGAAACACTGAAGCTTTCTTT. Translated, it gives CASSVFGGRNTEAFF. The full variable domain, rest sourced from reference TRBV9 and TRBJ1-1, is DSGVTQTPKHLITATGQRVTLRCSPRSGDLSVYWYQQSLDQGLQFLIQYYNGEERAKGNILERFSAQQFPDLHSELNLSSLELGDSALYFCASSVFGGRNTEAFFGQGTRLTVV.

The chain has TRBV18 and TRBJ1-4; TRBD1 is a possible D gene (5 bases). The CDR3 is 15 residues long. Trimming cost V 2 bases and J 7 bases, with 14 bases left between them. Germline CDR1 KGHSH, CDR2 LQKENI. The CDR3 DNA follows: TGTGCCAGCTCACCAAACTCCCCCGGGGGTGAAAAACTGTTTTTT. Encoded protein: CASSPNSPGGEKLFF.

This clone was seen a handful of times. V is TRBV10-3 and J is TRBJ1-1; D gene unclear. V lost 4 bases, J lost 5 bases, and 20 bases lay in between. CDR1 and CDR2 (germline): ENHRY, SYGVKD. CDR3 length equals 16 residues. CDR3 DNA sequence: TGTGCCATCAGTGGAACAGACGAGGTTCGGTGGACTGAAGCTTTCTTT. It encodes CAISGTDEVRWTEAFF.

The chain's CDR3 is CASSPGTGGAAQYF. The CDR3 nucleotides are TGTGCCAGCAGTCCCGGGACAGGGGGCGCGGCGCAGTACTTC. The chain has TRBV27 and TRBJ2-7; 12 nucleotides align to TRBD1. V was clipped by 5 bases and J by 9 bases; unmatched bases: 8. Germline CDR1 MNHEY, CDR2 SMNVEV (reference sequence). This CDR3 has 14 residues.

This clone was counted once. The chain links TRBV6-4 to TRBJ2-1; TRBD1 aligns across 8 bases. CDR1 and CDR2 from the germline V gene are MRHNA and SNTAGT. Trimming at V came to 4 bases and at J to 6 bases, leaving 2 bases not matched to a gene. The CDR3 length is 13 residues. CDR3 residues: CASSGTGSNEQFF. CDR3 in DNA: TGTGCCAGCAGTGGGACAGGGTCCAATGAGCAGTTCTTC.

The chain uses TRBV19 and TRBJ2-7; D remains unclear. CDR3 length: 14 amino acids. The V end lost 4 bases, the J end lost 0 bases, and 10 bases lay between the germline ends. CDR1 and CDR2 (germline): LNHDA, SQIVND (reference sequence). DNA for the CDR3: TGTGCCAGTAGTAGGGGTCTCTCCTCCTACGAGCAGTACTTC. Translated, it gives CASSRGLSSYEQYF.

As to this clone: Additional DNA sequences in this sample encode the identical CDR3. The V call is TRBV6-1, the J call TRBJ1-2; 10 bases are a match to TRBD1. In germline, CDR1 is MNHNS, CDR2 SASEGT. V trimming: 3 bases; J trimming: 5 bases; junction bases outside the gene matches: 3. This CDR3 spans 14 amino acids. DNA of the CDR3: TGTGCCAGCAGTGAGCCGGGACAGGGGTATGGCTACACCTTC. As protein: CASSEPGQGYGYTF.

This sequence joins TRBV2 and TRBJ2-1; D possibly matches TRBD1 or TRBD2 (5 bases each). Germline values: CDR1 SNHLY, CDR2 FYNNEI. The V gene lost 5 bases and the J gene lost 12 bases, with 14 bases spanning the gap. This CDR3 contains 12 residues. Written as DNA, the CDR3 is TGTGCCAGCAGTAGGGACGGCCAAGGGCAGTTCTTC. Protein sequence: CASSRDGQGQFF.

This sequence joins TRBV9 and TRBJ2-7; possibly TRBD2 for D (5 bases). CDR1 and CDR2 from the germline V gene are SGDLS and YYNGEE. This CDR3 is 15 amino acids long. With 0 bases removed from V and 1 base from J, the gap between germline ends came to 11 bases. The DNA for the CDR3 is TGTGCCAGCAGCGTAGCGGCAGAGGGTTCCTACGAGCAGTACTTC. Translation: CASSVAAEGSYEQYF.

The rearrangement joins TRBV7-9 to TRBJ1-2; 7 positions agree with TRBD1. The CDR3 runs to 17 residues. V lost 5 bases to trimming and J lost 1 base; unmatched junction nucleotides: 13. Germline V gives CDR1 SEHNR, CDR2 FQNEAQ (reference sequence). This chain's CDR3 is CASSPWTGDGVNYGYTF. The CDR3 coding sequence is TGTGCCAGCAGCCCCTGGACAGGAGACGGCGTTAACTATGGCTACACCTTC.

This chain links TRBV4-1 with TRBJ2-7, with D possibly called TRBD1 or TRBD2 (5 bases each). Germline V gives CDR1 MGHRA, CDR2 YSYEKL. With 4 bases removed from V and 0 bases from J, the gap between germline ends came to 10 bases. There are 14 residues in the CDR3. The CDR3 DNA reads as TGCGCCAGCAGCCGCCGGGACGCCTCCTACGAGCAGTACTTC. Residues: CASSRRDASYEQYF.

The CDR3 spells CASSYSLGTPQHF. The DNA of the CDR3 is TGTGCCAGCAGTTACAGCCTCGGCACGCCCCAGCATTTT. The chain carries TRBV27 and TRBJ1-5; no clear D. Germline lookup yields CDR1 MNHEY and CDR2 SMNVEV (reference sequence). This CDR3 contains 13 residues. Deletions cut 4 bases from V and 9 bases from J, with 13 bases between.

This sequence joins TRBV27 and TRBJ1-2; D is possibly TRBD1 (5 bases). The V gene lost 5 bases and the J gene lost 2 bases, with 9 bases spanning the gap. The CDR3 loop spans 13 amino acids. CDR1 and CDR2 (germline): MNHEY, SMNVEV (reference sequence). Written as DNA, the CDR3 is TGTGCCAGCAGTATAGACAGAAACTATGGCTACACCTTC. Amino acid sequence: CASSIDRNYGYTF.

The chain recombines TRBV7-9 with TRBJ1-1; TRBD1 matches 7 bases. Trimming at V came to 3 bases and at J to 6 bases, leaving 10 bases not matched to a gene. The germline V gene encodes CDR1 SEHNR and CDR2 FQNEAQ (reference sequence). The length of the CDR3 is 15 residues. CDR3: CASSLTGRIHPEAFF. CDR3 DNA: TGTGCCAGCAGCTTGACAGGGAGAATTCACCCTGAAGCTTTCTTT.

The rearrangement links TRBV5-4 to TRBJ1-3; D gene ambiguous. The CDR3 is made up of 13 amino acids. Germline V gene lookup returns CDR1 SGHNT and CDR2 YYREEE (reference sequence). The V end lost 1 base, the J end lost 4 bases, and 6 bases lay between the germline ends. CDR3 sequence (DNA): TGTGCCAGCAGCTTGTGGCAAGGAAACACCATATATTTT. This codes for CASSLWQGNTIYF.

The V and J genes are TRBV3-1 (or the pseudogene TRBV3-2) and TRBJ2-2, with unresolved D. The CDR3 has 15 amino acids. Trimming stripped 2 bases from V and 1 base from J, with 8 bases between. Germline assignment: CDR1 LGHDT and CDR2 YNNKEL (reference sequence). The CDR3: CASSQPSRNTGELFF. The CDR3 DNA reads TGTGCCAGCAGCCAACCCTCCCGGAACACCGGGGAGCTGTTTTTT.

The rearrangement links TRBV20-1 to TRBJ1-2; 7 bases match TRBD1. This CDR3 has 10 amino acids. Germline lookup yields CDR1 DFQATT and CDR2 SNEGSKA (reference sequence). The CDR3 DNA is TGCGCAGGGGGGGACTATGGCTACACCTTC. Its protein is CAGGDYGYTF.

The chain joins TRBV5-1 to TRBJ1-6; D remains ambiguous. Germline assignment: CDR1 SGHRS and CDR2 YFSETQ. The CDR3 length is 14 residues. The V gene lost 0 bases and the J gene lost 7 bases, with 8 bases spanning the gap. The CDR3 region is CASSLGAENSPLHF. The CDR3 DNA is TGCGCCAGCAGCTTGGGGGCAGAAAATTCACCCCTCCACTTT.

This clone has just one count. The chain is built from TRBV4-2 and TRBJ1-1; D unresolved. Germline assignment: CDR1 LGHNA and CDR2 YNFKEQ. The V and J ends lost 4 bases and 0 bases respectively, with 9 bases between them. The CDR3 is 14 residues long. The CDR3 DNA is TGTGCCAGCAGCCCCACAAGGATGAACACTGAAGCTTTCTTT. This gives the protein CASSPTRMNTEAFF.

The chain has TRBV6-5 and TRBJ1-1; D gene uncertain. Germline V CDR1 and CDR2: MNHEY, SVGAGI. The CDR3 contains 14 residues. The V end was cut by 7 bases, the J end by 7 bases, with 19 bases between. CDR3 bases: TGTGCCAGCATACGAACGAAGGTTGAGGGTGAAGCTTTCTTT. Protein product: CASIRTKVEGEAFF.

This chain uses TRBV5-4 with TRBJ1-6; a possible D gene is TRBD1 (5 bases). The V and J ends lost 2 bases and 7 bases respectively, with 10 bases between them. The CDR3 runs to 14 residues. Per germline, CDR1 SGHNT and CDR2 YYREEE (reference sequence). CDR3 sequence: CASSFSGKNSPLHF. The CDR3 coding sequence is TGTGCCAGCAGCTTCTCAGGGAAAAATTCACCCCTCCACTTT.

The chain combines TRBV12-3 or TRBV12-4 with TRBJ2-1; D not certain. The ends were cut back, 6 bases at V and 9 bases at J, with 12 bases in the middle. The CDR3 runs to 12 residues. In DNA form, the CDR3 reads TGTGCCAGCAGCACCGGACGGCTTGAGCAGTTCTTC. This codes for CASSTGRLEQFF.

The V gene is TRBV25-1, the J gene TRBJ2-6; TRBD2 is a possible D gene (6 bases). CDR1 and CDR2 from the germline V gene are MGHDK and SYGVNS. V lost 2 bases to trimming and J lost 2 bases, with 7 bases between them. The CDR3 sequence is 15 residues long. CDR3 in DNA: TGTGCCAGCAGTGAAGGAGGGGCTGGGGCCAACGTCCTGACTTTC. Protein: CASSEGGAGANVLTF.

Here the CDR3 DNA reads TGTGCCAGCAGCGTATTCCCCAACGTACAGGCCTACGAGCAGTACTTC. It specifies CASSVFPNVQAYEQYF. The genes are TRBV9 and TRBJ2-7; TRBD1 might be the D (5 bases). Trimming took off 1 base at V and 2 bases at J, with 16 bases between the two ends. The germline V gene encodes CDR1 SGDLS and CDR2 YYNGEE. The CDR3 has 16 amino acids.

V is TRBV27 and J is TRBJ1-5; D is undetermined. V was clipped by 1 base and J by 5 bases, with 6 bases between them. The V gene's germline CDR1 is MNHEY and CDR2 SMNVEV (reference sequence). The length of the CDR3 is 13 residues. CDR3 protein: CASSLFSDQPQHF. The CDR3 nucleotides are TGTGCCAGCAGTTTATTCTCCGATCAGCCCCAGCATTTT.

J is TRBJ2-1 and V is TRBV19; TRBD1 matches 11 bases. The CDR3 is made up of 14 amino acids. V shed 7 bases and J 7 bases; nucleotides not matched to a gene: 6. Germline values: CDR1 LNHDA, CDR2 SQIVND (reference sequence). As DNA, the CDR3 is TGTGCCAGTAAACGGGACAGGGGGAAGAATGAGCAGTTCTTC. This translates into CASKRDRGKNEQFF.